The 31 T cell receptor beta chains below come from one sample, sequenced in a study of T cell clonality in common variable immunodeficiency. Using immunoSEQ multiplex PCR, the repertoire was profiled, and TCRdb retains in-frame clones only, with some absent. The repertoire consists of 35,000 to 55,000 clones, none detected only once. Sequenced: peripheral blood mononuclear cells. Receptor source: a person aged 18 to 75 in good health.

This clone has a count of ten or more. The read finishes 3 residues shy of the CDR3 end, and the germline J gene is used to complete it. The J gene is TRBJ1-5, the V gene TRBV19; the match to TRBD1 covers 7 bases. CDR1 and CDR2 from the germline V gene are LNHDA and SQIVND (reference sequence). The V gene end was trimmed by 6 bases and the J gene end by 1 base; junction bases not matched to a gene: 6. The CDR3 contains 15 residues. The CDR3 sequence is CASSRGQLSNQPQHF. The sequenced part of the CDR3 DNA is TGTGCCAGTAGCCGGGGACAGTTGAGCAATCAGCCC.

In this sample, this clone turned up many times. The observed sequence ends 3 residues before the CDR3 terminus, with the missing tail filled in from the germline J gene. The chain employs TRBV19 and TRBJ1-5; no reliable D call. Per the germline V gene, CDR1 is LNHDA and CDR2 is SQIVND (reference sequence). The CDR3 loop spans 14 amino acids. Trimming cost V 0 bases and J 6 bases, with 9 bases left between them. The sequenced CDR3 bases are TGTGCCAGTAGTATAGAACGGGTGTCTCAGCCC. Encoded protein: CASSIERVSQP. In full, the CDR3 reads CASSIERVSQPQHF.

This clone was found many times. From the germline J gene comes the end of the CDR3, since the read stops 3 residues before it. The V gene is TRBV5-4, the J gene TRBJ1-1, with TRBD1 matching over 10 bases. The CDR3 has 13 residues. J gave up 7 bases and V 10 bases, and 10 bases lay outside the gene matches. Germline lookup yields CDR1 SGHNT and CDR2 YYREEE (reference sequence). The CDR3: CAGSAGTGVEAFF. CDR3 bases read: TGTGCCGGTTCAGCAGGGACAGGGGTTGAA.

This clone has at least ten counts. The CDR3 extends 3 residues past the end of the read, so its final part is completed from the germline J gene. V usage is TRBV7-3 and J usage is TRBJ2-1, with 13 bases aligning to TRBD2. V shed 3 bases and J 7 bases; nucleotides not matched to a gene: 9. This CDR3 has 17 amino acids. Germline assignment: CDR1 SGHTA and CDR2 FQGTGA. The sequenced CDR3 bases are TGTGCCAGCAGCTTCGCCGGACTAGCGGGAGAGGGGAATGAG. Encoded protein: CASSFAGLAGEGNE. The CDR3 reads in full as CASSFAGLAGEGNEQFF. Combining the CDR3 with reference TRBV7-3 and TRBJ2-1 gives the whole variable domain GAGVSQTPSNKVTEKGKYVELRCDPISGHTALYWYRQSLGQGPEFLIYFQGTGAADDSGLPNDRFFAVRPEGSVSTLKIQRTERGDSAVYLCASSFAGLAGEGNEQFFGPGTRLTVL.

Comment on this clone: The read finishes 3 residues shy of the CDR3 end, and the germline J gene is used to complete it. This chain uses TRBV5-1 with TRBJ2-2; 8 nucleotides align to TRBD1. The CDR3 spans 15 residues. From germline, CDR1 is SGHRS and CDR2 YFSETQ. The CDR3 loop reads CASSLGQGYNEKLFF. Incomplete CDR3 DNA: TGCGCCAGCAGCCTAGGACAGGGATATAATGAAAAG.

The sample holds many counts of this clone. Read coverage stops 3 residues before the CDR3 terminus; the germline J gene supplies the remainder. This chain uses TRBV5-1 with TRBJ1-1, with 10 bases that match TRBD1. CDR1 and CDR2 from the germline V gene are SGHRS and YFSETQ. The CDR3 has 12 amino acids. CDR3 DNA, as far as it was read: TGCGCCAGCAGCTCTGACAGGGGGCAA. Its translation: CASSSDRGQ. The whole CDR3 sequence is CASSSDRGQAFF.

This clone was recorded many times. The observed sequence ends 3 residues before the CDR3 terminus, with the missing tail filled in from the germline J gene. The chain links TRBV20-1 to TRBJ2-1, with D tentatively TRBD1 (5 bases). Germline loops: CDR1 DFQATT, CDR2 SNEGSKA (reference sequence). The V end was cut by 4 bases, the J end by 1 base, with 11 bases between. The CDR3 length is 14 residues. CDR3 sequence reads: CSAIQGASYNEQFF. CDR3 DNA, as far as it was read: TGCAGTGCTATTCAGGGCGCGTCCTACAATGAG.

Many counts were recorded for this clone. The CDR3 extends 3 residues past the end of the read, so its final part is completed from the germline J gene. V usage is TRBV12-3 or TRBV12-4 and J usage is TRBJ1-2; the D is unclear. Trimming pared 8 bases from V and 2 bases from J, leaving 9 bases between. This CDR3 region has 12 residues. The part of the CDR3 DNA that was read is TGTGCCAGCCAGAATATAAACTATGGC. It is translated as CASQNINYG. The CDR3 as a whole reads CASQNINYGYTF.

There are many counts of this clone. The read is 3 residues too short to cover the CDR3 end, so that end is filled in from the germline J gene. V usage is TRBV7-3 and J usage is TRBJ2-3; 9 nucleotides line up with TRBD2. The CDR3 consists of 18 residues. Germline trimming cut 0 bases from V and 0 bases from J; bases unmatched to any gene: 7. Germline-derived CDR1 and CDR2 are SGHTA and FQGTGA. Partial CDR3 DNA: TGTGCCAGCAGCTTAACCCCGGGGCTAGCGGGGAGCACAGATACG. Residues: CASSLTPGLAGSTDT. The CDR3, in full, reads CASSLTPGLAGSTDTQYF. Variable domain in full (rest from reference TRBV7-3 and TRBJ2-3): GAGVSQTPSNKVTEKGKYVELRCDPISGHTALYWYRQSLGQGPEFLIYFQGTGAADDSGLPNDRFFAVRPEGSVSTLKIQRTERGDSAVYLCASSLTPGLAGSTDTQYFGPGTRLTVL.

This clone was recorded many times. From the germline J gene comes the end of the CDR3, since the read stops 3 residues before it. The rearrangement uses TRBV11-3 and TRBJ1-1; 7 nucleotides match TRBD1. The CDR3 contains 14 residues. CDR1 SGHNT and CDR2 YENEEA come from the germline V gene. Partial CDR3 DNA: TGTGCCAGCAGCCTAACTGGGGGACAGTACGAA. Translating gives CASSLTGGQYE. The full CDR3 protein reads CASSLTGGQYEAFF.

This clone counts as medium-sized (0.01 to 0.1%). Read sequence stops 3 residues before the CDR3 end, and the germline J gene provides the missing end. The genes are TRBV6-1 and TRBJ2-7, with 10 bases aligning to TRBD1. The germline gives CDR1 MNHNS, CDR2 SASEGT. V lost 1 base to trimming and J lost 2 bases; unmatched junction nucleotides: 2. The CDR3 is made up of 15 amino acids. The sequenced part of the CDR3 DNA is TGTGCCAGCAGTGAAGAGGGGACAGGGGCCTACGAG. Amino acids: CASSEEGTGAYE. The whole CDR3 is CASSEEGTGAYEQYF.

This clone has at least ten counts. The observed sequence ends 3 residues before the CDR3 terminus, with the missing tail filled in from the germline J gene. The chain joins TRBV14 to TRBJ2-1, with TRBD1 matching 7 bases. Germline assignment: CDR1 SGHDN and CDR2 FVKESK. The CDR3 totals 16 residues. J gave up 3 bases and V 2 bases, and 7 bases lay outside the gene matches. CDR3 protein: CASSQIGQALYNEQFF. The CDR3 bases that were read are TGTGCCAGCAGCCAAATCGGACAGGCCCTCTACAATGAG.

This clone showed up many times. The read halts 3 residues ahead of the CDR3 end, with the missing end drawn from the germline J gene. The chain has TRBV19 and TRBJ1-5; the match to TRBD1 covers 7 bases. The V and J ends lost 0 bases and 3 bases, in that order; junction bases with no gene match: 2. Germline lookup yields CDR1 LNHDA and CDR2 SQIVND (reference sequence). CDR3 length: 15 residues. This CDR3 reads CASSIEDRTNQPQHF. The sequenced CDR3 bases are TGTGCCAGTAGTATAGAGGACAGGACCAATCAGCCC.

In this sample, this clone turned up many times. Read sequence stops 3 residues before the CDR3 end, and the germline J gene provides the missing end. J is TRBJ2-5 and V is TRBV29-1; 7 positions match TRBD1. The CDR3 sequence is 12 residues long. The V gene's germline CDR1 is SQVTM and CDR2 ANQGSEA. J was trimmed by 1 base and V by 5 bases; bases with no gene match: 1. Partial CDR3 DNA: TGCAGCGTTAGGACAGGCCAAGAGACC. Translation gives CSVRTGQET. The CDR3 in its entirety is CSVRTGQETQYF.

This clone was counted ten times or more. The read ends 3 residues before the CDR3 terminus; that terminus is restored from the germline J gene. This chain uses TRBV19 with TRBJ2-3; a possible D gene is TRBD1 (6 bases). The V end lost 5 bases, the J end lost 2 bases, and 26 bases lay between the germline ends. The germline gives CDR1 LNHDA, CDR2 SQIVND (reference sequence). CDR3 length: 19 residues. The part of the CDR3 DNA that was read is TGTGCCAGTAGTCAATCCACCTGGACAGCTACTACCTCCACAGATACG. It codes for CASSQSTWTATTSTDT. The complete CDR3 sequence is CASSQSTWTATTSTDTQYF.

At least ten counts were recorded for this clone. The CDR3 goes on 3 residues after the read ends, and that part is filled in from the germline J gene. The chain recombines TRBV29-1 with TRBJ1-2; D is possibly TRBD1 (6 bases). The V gene's germline CDR1 is SQVTM and CDR2 ANQGSEA. V lost 4 bases and J 2 bases, leaving 11 bases between the germline ends. The CDR3 totals 13 residues. The sequenced CDR3 bases are TGCAGCGTTGGAACAGGGAAAAACTATGGC. This codes for CSVGTGKNYG. The entire CDR3 protein reads CSVGTGKNYGYTF. Full variable domain (rest looked up from reference TRBV29-1 and TRBJ1-2): SAVISQKPSRDICQRGTSLTIQCQVDSQVTMMFWYRQQPGQSLTLIATANQGSEATYESGFVIDKFPISRPNLTFSTLTVSNMSPEDSSIYLCSVGTGKNYGYTFGSGTRLTVV.

This clone has ten or more counts. An end of the junction differs from the germline gene, which may be a read error. The CDR3 is cut off 3 residues early in the read; its end comes from the germline J gene. This rearrangement joins TRBV4-2 to TRBJ1-6; 8 bases map to TRBD1. This CDR3 is built from 16 residues. Germline V gene lookup returns CDR1 LGHNA and CDR2 YNFKEQ. The sequenced CDR3 bases are TGCGCCAGCAGCCAGGGCCGGGACAGGAATAATTCACCC. Encoded protein: CASSQGRDRNNSP. In full, the CDR3 reads CASSQGRDRNNSPLHF.

This clone was seen repeatedly, ten times or more. The read ends 3 residues before the CDR3 terminus; that terminus is restored from the germline J gene. V gene TRBV29-1 combines with J gene TRBJ2-1, with 10 bases fitting TRBD1. Germline CDR1 reads SQVTM; CDR2 reads ANQGSEA. The length of the CDR3 is 16 residues. V shed 3 bases and J 0 bases; nucleotides not matched to a gene: 5. The CDR3 reads CSVDSGTGDSYNEQFF. The sequenced CDR3 bases are TGCAGCGTTGATAGTGGGACAGGGGACTCCTACAATGAG.

This clone was observed at least ten times. From the germline J gene comes the end of the CDR3, since the read stops 3 residues before it. This chain joins TRBV11-3 and TRBJ2-5; TRBD2 matches at 7 bases. CDR1 and CDR2 from the germline V gene are SGHNT and YENEEA. The CDR3 runs 14 residues. V shed 1 base, J shed 7 bases, and the junction held 6 bases outside the gene matches. The sequenced part of the CDR3 DNA is TGTGCCAGCAGCTTAGGCCTAGCGGAAGGGACC. It yields the protein CASSLGLAEGT. The full CDR3 is CASSLGLAEGTQYF.

This clone was found many times. The read terminates 3 residues before the CDR3 end, so the remaining end is supplied by the germline J gene. The J gene is TRBJ1-1, the V gene TRBV7-9, with D possibly matching TRBD1 (5 bases). CDR1 is SEHNR and CDR2 is FQNEAQ in the germline V gene (reference sequence). The CDR3 consists of 13 residues. The CDR3 DNA, read in part, is TGTGCCAGCAGCTTAGGCTCACAGGAGGGC. It codes for CASSLGSQEG. The whole CDR3 protein is CASSLGSQEGAFF. The variable domain in full, completed from reference TRBV7-9 and TRBJ1-1, reads DTGVSQNPRHKITKRGQNVTFRCDPISEHNRLYWYRQTLGQGPEFLTYFQNEAQLEKSRLLSDRFSAERPKGSFSTLEIQRTEQGDSAMYLCASSLGSQEGAFFGQGTRLTVV.

This clone was counted many times. The CDR3 end falls 3 residues outside the read, so it is completed with the germline J gene. The rearrangement links TRBV20-1 to TRBJ1-2; 7 nucleotides match TRBD1. This CDR3 contains 12 residues. V was pared by 5 bases and J by 3 bases, with 3 bases of the junction left unmatched. Germline V lookup: CDR1 DFQATT, CDR2 SNEGSKA (reference sequence). The CDR3 DNA, read in part, is TGCAGTGCTCGCGACAGGGACTATGGC. Protein product: CSARDRDYG. In full, the CDR3 reads CSARDRDYGYTF.

This clone was counted a few times. The sequence runs out 3 residues before the end of the CDR3; the remainder is reconstructed from the germline J gene. The gene calls are TRBV6-2 or TRBV6-3 and TRBJ2-5, with 14 nucleotides matching TRBD2. Germline V CDR1 and CDR2: MNHEY, SVGEGT. The CDR3 is 15 amino acids. V lost 4 bases to trimming and J lost 5 bases; unmatched junction nucleotides: 3. The CDR3 region is CASSLTSGGAETQYF. Partial CDR3 DNA: TGTGCCAGCAGTTTGACTAGCGGGGGGGCCGAGACC.

This clone was detected ten times or more. The read comes to an end 3 residues before the CDR3 does, leaving the germline J gene to fill in the end. V and J are TRBV29-1 and TRBJ2-3, with 9 bases matching TRBD2. The germline V gene has CDR1 SQVTM and CDR2 ANQGSEA. V lost 7 bases and J lost 6; bases outside the gene matches: 2. The CDR3 has 11 residues. The sequenced part of the CDR3 DNA is TGCAGCGGCGGGGGGGCGGATACG. It translates to CSGGGADT. The CDR3 in its entirety is CSGGGADTQYF.

This clone was observed at least ten times. The CDR3 extends 3 residues past the end of the read, so its final part is completed from the germline J gene. The gene calls are TRBV7-8 and TRBJ2-7; TRBD2 agrees at 12 bases. CDR3 size: 15 residues. Per germline, CDR1 SGHVS and CDR2 FQNEAQ. J lost 6 bases, V lost 3 bases, and 6 bases had no gene match. CDR3 DNA (partial): TGTGCCAGCAGCTTGACTAGCGGGAGCTGGGGCGAG. Its protein is CASSLTSGSWGE. The whole CDR3 sequence reads CASSLTSGSWGEQYF.

This clone has ten or more counts. Its ends do not fully match the called genes, so a read error is possible. The missing CDR3 end, 3 residues past where the read stops, is filled in from the germline J gene. The rearrangement uses TRBV7-7 and TRBJ1-5; no reliable D call. CDR3 length: 15 amino acids. Germline V gives CDR1 SSHAT, CDR2 FNYEAQ (reference sequence). The CDR3 bases that were read are TGTGCTAGCAGCTTAAGAGTACGATCACTCCAGCCC. It encodes CASSLRVRSLQP. The whole CDR3 is CASSLRVRSLQPQHF.

This clone appeared many times. The CDR3 DNA, read in part, is TGTGCCAGCAAAGCTGACAGGACCCTCGGGAACGAG. Translated: CASKADRTLGNE. The full CDR3 reads CASKADRTLGNEQYF. The chain has TRBV12-3 or TRBV12-4 and TRBJ2-7; TRBD1 might be the D (6 bases). Read sequence stops 3 residues before the CDR3 end, and the germline J gene provides the missing end. V shed 7 bases and J shed 5 bases, with 21 bases lying between them. CDR3 length equals 15 residues.

This clone has ten or more counts. The read gets to within 3 residues of the CDR3 end, and the germline J gene fills in the rest. The chain links TRBV29-1 to TRBJ2-7; D possibly corresponds to TRBD2 (6 bases). This CDR3 has 14 residues. Trimming took off 0 bases at V and 2 bases at J, with 11 bases between the two ends. CDR1 is SQVTM, CDR2 ANQGSEA, per germline. CDR3 amino acids: CSVEDRRGAYEQYF. The CDR3 DNA, read in part, is TGCAGCGTTGAAGATCGGAGGGGAGCCTACGAG.

This clone was seen only a few times. The observed sequence ends 3 residues before the CDR3 terminus, with the missing tail filled in from the germline J gene. The chain carries TRBV19 and TRBJ2-7; 9 bases agree with TRBD2. Germline V gene lookup returns CDR1 LNHDA and CDR2 SQIVND (reference sequence). J gave up 3 bases and V 6 bases, and 6 bases lay outside the gene matches. CDR3 length equals 14 residues. The CDR3 region is CASSPGLALYEQYF. The CDR3 DNA, read in part, is TGTGCCAGTAGCCCGGGACTAGCTCTCTACGAG.

This clone was seen at least ten times. The read gets to within 3 residues of the CDR3 end, and the germline J gene fills in the rest. This chain joins TRBV2 and TRBJ2-2; D might be TRBD2 (6 bases). Germline CDR1 is SNHLY and CDR2 is FYNNEI. This CDR3 has 15 amino acids. V lost 7 bases and J lost 3, with 15 bases in between. The DNA read from the CDR3 is TGTGCCAGCAAAAACCGGGACTCATACACCGGGGAG. Translated, it gives CASKNRDSYTGE. The complete CDR3 sequence is CASKNRDSYTGELFF.

This clone was observed many times. Read data end 3 residues before the CDR3 end; the end is taken from the germline J gene. This chain links TRBV7-2 with TRBJ1-1; 8 bases agree with TRBD1. The CDR3 has 15 amino acids. The germline V gene has CDR1 SGHTA and CDR2 FQGNSA. V was pared by 5 bases and J by 4 bases, with 9 bases of the junction left unmatched. The CDR3 bases that were read are TGTGCCAGCAGCCTTCTCCCGACAGGGGTCACTGAA. Encoded protein: CASSLLPTGVTE. The whole CDR3 sequence reads CASSLLPTGVTEAFF.

This clone was picked up many times. Sequencing ends 3 residues short of the CDR3 end; the germline J gene provides the rest. The genes are TRBV20-1 and TRBJ2-3; D may be TRBD2 (6 bases). This CDR3 region has 15 residues. Trimming took off 0 bases at V and 2 bases at J, with 12 bases between the two ends. The V gene's germline CDR1 is DFQATT and CDR2 SNEGSKA (reference sequence). The CDR3 here is CSARDAREDTDTQYF. The DNA read from the CDR3 is TGCAGTGCTAGAGATGCGCGGGAAGACACAGATACG.